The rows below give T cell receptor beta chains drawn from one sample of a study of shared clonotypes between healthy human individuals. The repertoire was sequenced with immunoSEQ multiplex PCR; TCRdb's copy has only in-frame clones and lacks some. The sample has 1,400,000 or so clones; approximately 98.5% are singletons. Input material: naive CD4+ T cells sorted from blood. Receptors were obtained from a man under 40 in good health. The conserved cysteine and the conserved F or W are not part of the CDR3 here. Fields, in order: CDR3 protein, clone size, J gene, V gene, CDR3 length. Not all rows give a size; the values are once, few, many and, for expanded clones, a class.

ASSHRGSYNEQF	NA	TRBJ2-1	TRBV10-1	12
ASSMQVLTGANVLT	NA	TRBJ2-6	TRBV14	14
ASSSGTLFPKNIQY	NA	TRBJ2-4	TRBV28	14
ACMLGSYEQY	NA	TRBJ2-7	TRBV30	10
ASSVGLGQAYEQY	NA	TRBJ2-7	TRBV9	13
ASRGHRTNEQF	once	TRBJ2-1	TRBV4-1	11
ASSPTGLKDYNEQF	NA	TRBJ2-1	TRBV19	14
ASSLTQATGELF	NA	TRBJ2-2	TRBV5-1	12
ASSRGAQSQETQY	NA	TRBJ2-5	TRBV21-1	13
ASSQRTSGSYEQY	NA	TRBJ2-7	TRBV7-2	13
ASSYGASAGELF	NA	TRBJ2-2	TRBV6-5	12
ASSFGLAGSSYNEQF	NA	TRBJ2-1	TRBV7-6	15
ASSPRRTRDSADTQY	NA	TRBJ2-3	TRBV18	15
ASSPTPEETQY	NA	TRBJ2-5	TRBV5-1	11
ASSVGGRTTGELF	NA	TRBJ2-2	TRBV9	13
ASSVGGRGYNEQF	NA	TRBJ2-1	TRBV9	13
ASSRTGVYDEQY	NA	TRBJ2-7	TRBV27	12
ASSQPGQGQETQY	NA	TRBJ2-5	TRBV4-1	13
ASSLITGDTGELF	NA	TRBJ2-2	TRBV5-1	13
SVEGAGGLAF	NA	TRBJ1-1	TRBV29-1	10
ASSTLRPRRDEQY	NA	TRBJ2-7	TRBV6-1	13
SVAQGRGNQPQH	once	TRBJ1-5	TRBV29-1	12
SATGGTGELF	NA	TRBJ2-2	TRBV29-1	10
AISDRTSGDNEQF	NA	TRBJ2-1	TRBV10-3	13
AISDGGRDRPY	NA	TRBJ2-5	TRBV10-3	11
ASSRTVVNTEAF	NA	TRBJ1-1	TRBV4-3	12
ASSLTRRQGRGTEAF	NA	TRBJ1-1	TRBV28	15
ASSSRALLNTEAF	NA	TRBJ1-1	TRBV5-4	13
ASTRGQETQY	NA	TRBJ2-5	TRBV13	10